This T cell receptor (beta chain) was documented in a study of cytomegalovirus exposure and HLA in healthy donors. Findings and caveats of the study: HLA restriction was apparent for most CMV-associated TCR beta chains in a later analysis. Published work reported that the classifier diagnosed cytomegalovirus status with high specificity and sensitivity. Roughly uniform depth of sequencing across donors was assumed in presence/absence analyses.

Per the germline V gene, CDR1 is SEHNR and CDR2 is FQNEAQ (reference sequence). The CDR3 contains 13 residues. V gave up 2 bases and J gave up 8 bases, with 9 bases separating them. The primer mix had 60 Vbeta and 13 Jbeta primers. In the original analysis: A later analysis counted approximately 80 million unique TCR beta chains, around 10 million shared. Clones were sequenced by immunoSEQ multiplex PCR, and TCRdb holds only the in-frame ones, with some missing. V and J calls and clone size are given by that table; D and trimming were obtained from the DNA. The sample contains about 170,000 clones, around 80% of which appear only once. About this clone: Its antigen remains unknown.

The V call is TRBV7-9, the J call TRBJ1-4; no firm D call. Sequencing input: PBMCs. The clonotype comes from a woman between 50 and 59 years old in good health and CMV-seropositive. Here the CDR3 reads CASSLPSTEKLFF. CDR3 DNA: TGTGCCAGCAGCTTACCTTCGACAGAAAAACTGTTTTTT.